This entry lists 30 T cell receptor beta chains sequenced from one sample in a study of blood T cell repertoires in COVID-19. The method was immunoSEQ multiplex PCR; TCRdb's version includes in-frame clones alone and lacks a portion of them. The data hold roughly 140,000 clones, with around nine tenths observed a single time. Sequencing input: peripheral blood. The receptors shown here come from a man in his fifties with active or convalescent COVID-19.

The chain combines TRBV3-1 (or the pseudogene TRBV3-2) with TRBJ1-1, with D maybe TRBD1 (6 bases). This CDR3 has 15 residues. Germline V lookup: CDR1 LGHDT, CDR2 YNNKEL (reference sequence). The V and J ends lost 3 bases and 1 base respectively, with 12 bases between them. The CDR3 sequence: CASSHYRDTNTEAFF. The DNA of the CDR3 is TGTGCCAGCAGCCACTACCGGGACACGAACACTGAAGCTTTCTTT.

The V call is TRBV2, the J call TRBJ2-1; TRBD2 matches at 12 bases. CDR1 is SNHLY and CDR2 is FYNNEI in the germline V gene. CDR3 length: 15 residues. V lost 6 bases and J lost 9; bases outside the gene matches: 9. The DNA of the CDR3 is TGTGCCAGCAGAGTGACTAGCGGGAGAGTAGGTGAGCAGTTCTTC. Translated: CASRVTSGRVGEQFF.

This clone occurred once. The chain carries TRBV7-2 and TRBJ2-2; no clear D. CDR1 and CDR2 from the germline V gene are SGHTA and FQGNSA. CDR3 length equals 14 residues. V lost 1 base and J 2 bases, leaving 5 bases between the germline ends. The CDR3 sequence is CASSLGLNTGELFF. CDR3 DNA: TGTGCCAGCAGCTTAGGACTTAACACCGGGGAGCTGTTTTTT.

The genes are TRBV24-1 and TRBJ2-3; D possibly corresponds to TRBD2 (5 bases). CDR1 is KGHDR, CDR2 SFDVKD, per germline. Between the trimmed V and J ends, which lost 5 bases and 0 bases, there was a span of 14 bases. The CDR3 length is 16 residues. The CDR3 nucleotides are TGTGCCACCAGTGTTAAAGACTACCCAAGCACAGATACGCAGTATTTT. Protein: CATSVKDYPSTDTQYF.

The chain joins TRBV18 to TRBJ2-7, with TRBD1 matching over 8 bases. The V segment lost 5 bases and the J segment 1 base; nucleotides outside the gene matches: 4. There are 14 residues in the CDR3. The germline gives CDR1 KGHSH, CDR2 LQKENI. CDR3 in DNA: TGTGCCAGCTCATCAACAGGGGGGTCCTACGAGCAGTACTTC. Residues: CASSSTGGSYEQYF.

The chain recombines TRBV7-3 with TRBJ1-5; a weak D match, TRBD1 (5 bases). Germline V lookup: CDR1 SGHTA, CDR2 FQGTGA. The CDR3 length is 14 residues. With 5 bases removed from V and 7 bases from J, the gap between germline ends came to 15 bases. CDR3 sequence reads: CASSPDGGEQPQHF. CDR3 nucleotides: TGTGCCAGCAGCCCTGACGGGGGAGAGCAGCCCCAGCATTTT. Filled out from reference TRBV7-3 and TRBJ1-5, the complete variable domain reads GAGVSQTPSNKVTEKGKYVELRCDPISGHTALYWYRQSLGQGPEFLIYFQGTGAADDSGLPNDRFFAVRPEGSVSTLKIQRTERGDSAVYLCASSPDGGEQPQHFGDGTRLSIL.

The chain carries TRBV27 and TRBJ2-7; 7 positions agree with TRBD1. Trimming cost V 6 bases and J 7 bases; bases outside gene matches: 18. Germline V gene sequence: CDR1 MNHEY, CDR2 SMNVEV (reference sequence). This CDR3 region has 16 residues. The CDR3: CASSPSDRASSGEQYF. The CDR3 DNA is TGTGCCAGCAGCCCCTCCGACAGGGCCTCTTCGGGAGAGCAGTACTTC.

This clone was recorded many times. This chain links TRBV30 with TRBJ2-7, with D hard to call. This CDR3 comprises 11 residues. In germline, CDR1 is GTSNPN, CDR2 SVGIG (reference sequence). Trimming took 5 bases from V and 3 from J, leaving 8 bases between them. The CDR3 DNA reads as TGTGCCTGGGCCCACGGCTACGAGCAGTACTTC. Its protein product is CAWAHGYEQYF.

V is TRBV7-8 and J is TRBJ2-5; D ambiguous. Germline lookup yields CDR1 SGHVS and CDR2 FQNEAQ. The CDR3 spans 14 residues. Between the trimmed V and J ends, which lost 2 bases and 5 bases, there was a span of 12 bases. CDR3 nucleotide sequence: TGTGCCAGCAGCTTAACACGCCCGGAGGAGACCCAGTACTTC. Translating it yields CASSLTRPEETQYF.

J is TRBJ1-2 and V is TRBV11-2; perhaps TRBD1 as D (5 bases). The germline gives CDR1 SGHAT, CDR2 FQNNGV. With 1 base removed from V and 4 bases from J, the gap between germline ends came to 7 bases. CDR3 length: 13 amino acids. In DNA form, the CDR3 reads TGTGCCAGCAGCTTAGGGACACGCTATGGCTACACCTTC. Protein: CASSLGTRYGYTF.

This clone was detected a few times. This rearrangement joins TRBV28 to TRBJ2-7; 7 nucleotides line up with TRBD2. V gave up 5 bases and J gave up 2 bases; unmatched junction bases: 3. This CDR3 contains 13 residues. Germline V gene lookup returns CDR1 MDHEN and CDR2 SYDVKM. This CDR3 is CASSPSGPYEQYF. The CDR3 bases are TGTGCCAGCAGTCCTAGCGGCCCCTACGAGCAGTACTTC.

The chain links TRBV9 to TRBJ2-1, with D possibly being TRBD2 (6 bases). The V end lost 0 bases, the J end lost 4 bases, and 11 bases lay between the germline ends. Germline values: CDR1 SGDLS, CDR2 YYNGEE. This CDR3 is 15 amino acids long. In nucleotides, the CDR3 is TGTGCCAGCAGCGTAGCTACTGGGGGGTACAATGAGCAGTTCTTC. The encoded protein is CASSVATGGYNEQFF.

The chain combines TRBV16 with TRBJ1-1; possible D gene TRBD1, 6 bases. This CDR3 is built from 15 residues. From germline, CDR1 is KGHSY and CDR2 FQNENV. The V end lost 8 bases, the J end lost 0 bases, and 16 bases lay between the germline ends. The CDR3 DNA follows: TGTGCCAGCGCGCGGGGGGCCTTTATGAACACTGAAGCTTTCTTT. This translates into CASARGAFMNTEAFF.

This chain joins TRBV6-5 and TRBJ2-3; D not certain. The germline V and J ends were trimmed by 8 bases and 5 bases, with 5 bases remaining between them. From germline, CDR1 is MNHEY and CDR2 SVGAGI. This CDR3 comprises 10 residues. The CDR3 DNA reads as TGTGCCAGCGGGCAAGATACGCAGTATTTT. This gives the protein CASGQDTQYF.

The chain couples TRBV27 to TRBJ1-6; TRBD1 agrees at 10 bases. Germline V gives CDR1 MNHEY, CDR2 SMNVEV (reference sequence). The CDR3 spans 15 residues. V was pared by 6 bases and J by 7 bases, with 6 bases of the junction left unmatched. CDR3 sequence: CASSLATGGNSPLHF. The CDR3 DNA reads as TGTGCCAGCAGCTTGGCGACAGGGGGCAATTCACCCCTCCACTTT.

J is TRBJ1-2 and V is TRBV2; tentatively, D is TRBD1 (5 bases). The CDR3 contains 13 residues. Per the germline V gene, CDR1 is SNHLY and CDR2 is FYNNEI. The germline V and J ends were trimmed by 3 bases and 2 bases, with 7 bases remaining between them. CDR3 DNA: TGTGCCAGCAGTGAGGGGGGGAACTATGGCTACACCTTC. Encoded protein: CASSEGGNYGYTF. The variable domain in full, completed from reference TRBV2 and TRBJ1-2, reads EPEVTQTPSHQVTQMGQEVILRCVPISNHLYFYWYRQILGQKVEFLVSFYNNEISEKSEIFDDQFSVERPDGSNFTLKIRSTKLEDSAMYFCASSEGGNYGYTFGSGTRLTVV.

V gene TRBV28 combines with J gene TRBJ2-7; a weak D match, TRBD1 (6 bases). CDR1 and CDR2 (germline): MDHEN, SYDVKM. CDR3 length equals 13 residues. V was cut by 6 bases and J by 1 base, with 10 bases left in between. The CDR3 DNA is TGTGCCAGCAGACGTACAGGGTCCTACGAGCAGTACTTC. It specifies CASRRTGSYEQYF.

The CDR3 here is CASSVGTSGSIYEQYF. For the CDR3, the DNA is TGTGCCAGCAGTGTTGGGACTAGCGGGAGTATTTACGAGCAGTACTTC. The V and J genes are TRBV6-1 and TRBJ2-7, with 14 bases lining up with TRBD2. Germline V gene sequence: CDR1 MNHNS, CDR2 SASEGT. There are 16 residues in the CDR3. V lost 4 bases to trimming and J lost 4 bases; unmatched junction nucleotides: 6.

This chain connects TRBV7-9 to TRBJ2-3; TRBD1 matches 7 bases. Germline values: CDR1 SEHNR, CDR2 FQNEAQ (reference sequence). The CDR3 loop spans 17 amino acids. V dropped 2 bases and J dropped 1; count of bases not matched to a gene: 9. CDR3 sequence reads: CASSLSGRTGGTDTQYF. The CDR3 coding sequence is TGTGCCAGCAGCTTATCCGGAAGAACAGGGGGCACAGATACGCAGTATTTT.

This chain connects TRBV2 to TRBJ2-7; D call uncertain. CDR3 length equals 12 residues. Germline V gene data show CDR1 as SNHLY and CDR2 as FYNNEI. V lost 5 bases and J 3 bases, leaving 8 bases between the germline ends. The CDR3 sequence is CASSSSSYEQYF. The CDR3 DNA is TGTGCCAGCAGTAGTTCTAGCTACGAGCAGTACTTC.

The CDR3 DNA is TGTGCCAGCAGTTATGCCGGTGCAACTAATGAAAAACTGTTTTTT. Amino acids: CASSYAGATNEKLFF. The rearrangement uses TRBV6-2 or TRBV6-3 and TRBJ1-4; D uncertain. The germline V and J ends were trimmed by 3 bases and 0 bases, with 8 bases remaining between them. The CDR3 totals 15 residues. From germline, CDR1 is MNHEY and CDR2 SVGEGT.

This rearrangement joins TRBV6-2 or TRBV6-3 to TRBJ2-1; TRBD1 matches at 11 bases. The V segment lost 6 bases and the J segment 0 bases; nucleotides outside the gene matches: 13. Germline V CDR1 and CDR2: MNHEY, SVGEGT. The CDR3 is made up of 19 amino acids. The CDR3: CASSPASGTGGASYNEQFF. CDR3 sequence (DNA): TGTGCCAGCAGCCCCGCTTCCGGGACAGGGGGGGCCTCCTACAATGAGCAGTTCTTC.

V gene TRBV9 combines with J gene TRBJ2-7; D is possibly TRBD1 (5 bases). CDR3 size: 12 residues. Deletions cut 4 bases from V and 3 bases from J, with 8 bases between. CDR1 and CDR2 (germline): SGDLS, YYNGEE. CDR3 sequence: CASSKGNYEQYF. The CDR3 nucleotides read TGTGCCAGCAGCAAGGGGAACTACGAGCAGTACTTC.

The chain has TRBV9 and TRBJ2-7, with TRBD1 as a possible D gene (5 bases). V was trimmed by 4 bases and J by 7 bases, leaving 21 bases between them. The CDR3 is 15 amino acids. Germline assignment: CDR1 SGDLS and CDR2 YYNGEE. The CDR3 DNA reads as TGTGCCAGCAGCCCCCGGGCAGGGCCCTCCTTGGAGCAGTACTTC. It translates to CASSPRAGPSLEQYF.

The chain couples TRBV9 to TRBJ2-5; 9 nucleotides align to TRBD1. The CDR3 is 16 amino acids. The ends lost 3 bases at V and 5 bases at J; junction bases unmatched: 11. From germline, CDR1 is SGDLS and CDR2 YYNGEE. The CDR3 DNA reads as TGTGCCAGCAGCGCCACAGGGGGCTATAGCGGGGAGACCCAGTACTTC. It specifies CASSATGGYSGETQYF.

The V gene is TRBV28, the J gene TRBJ1-5; no definite D call. The germline CDR1 and CDR2 sequences are MDHEN and SYDVKM. The CDR3 loop spans 13 amino acids. The V end lost 8 bases, the J end lost 4 bases, and 12 bases lay between the germline ends. The DNA of the CDR3 is TGTGCCAGCGGAGGGCTACCAAATCAGCCCCAGCATTTT. Its protein is CASGGLPNQPQHF.

CDR3 bases: TGTGCCAGCAGCCTTGGGGGGACAGGTTCCTTTCTCGTCACCATATATTTT. As protein: CASSLGGTGSFLVTIYF. V usage is TRBV5-6 and J usage is TRBJ1-3, with 8 bases matching TRBD1. The CDR3 has 17 residues. CDR1 and CDR2 from the germline V gene are SGHDT and YYEEEE. The J segment lost 9 bases and the V segment lost 4 bases, leaving 18 bases of the junction unmatched.

The chain recombines TRBV28 with TRBJ1-5; 7 bases align to TRBD1. The CDR3 contains 14 residues. Germline V CDR1 and CDR2: MDHEN, SYDVKM. V lost 7 bases to trimming and J lost 3 bases; unmatched junction nucleotides: 6. In nucleotides, the CDR3 is TGTGCCAGCATAGAGGGACAGCACAATCAGCCCCAGCATTTT. Translating gives CASIEGQHNQPQHF.

This clone was seen once. The chain couples TRBV5-5 to TRBJ2-2, with D possibly TRBD2 on 6 matching bases. This CDR3 is built from 14 residues. The V and J ends lost 4 bases and 6 bases respectively, with 13 bases between them. The V gene's germline CDR1 is SGHKS and CDR2 YYEKEE (reference sequence). The CDR3 spells CASSHRTGAGELFF. As DNA, the CDR3 is TGTGCCAGCAGCCACAGAACGGGGGCCGGGGAGCTGTTTTTT. The full variable domain, its missing parts supplied by reference TRBV5-5 and TRBJ2-2, is DAGVTQSPTHLIKTRGQQVTLRCSPISGHKSVSWYQQVLGQGPQFIFQYYEKEERGRGNFPDRFSARQFPNYSSELNVNALLLGDSALYLCASSHRTGAGELFFGEGSRLTVL.

The genes are TRBV29-1 and TRBJ1-6, with a weak D call TRBD1 (5 bases). The CDR3 is made up of 13 amino acids. Trimming shortened V by 7 bases and J by 0 bases, and 7 bases separated the two germline ends. CDR1 is SQVTM and CDR2 is ANQGSEA in the germline V gene. The CDR3 DNA reads as TGCAGCGGCAGGGACTCCTATAATTCACCCCTCCACTTT. Amino acid sequence: CSGRDSYNSPLHF.